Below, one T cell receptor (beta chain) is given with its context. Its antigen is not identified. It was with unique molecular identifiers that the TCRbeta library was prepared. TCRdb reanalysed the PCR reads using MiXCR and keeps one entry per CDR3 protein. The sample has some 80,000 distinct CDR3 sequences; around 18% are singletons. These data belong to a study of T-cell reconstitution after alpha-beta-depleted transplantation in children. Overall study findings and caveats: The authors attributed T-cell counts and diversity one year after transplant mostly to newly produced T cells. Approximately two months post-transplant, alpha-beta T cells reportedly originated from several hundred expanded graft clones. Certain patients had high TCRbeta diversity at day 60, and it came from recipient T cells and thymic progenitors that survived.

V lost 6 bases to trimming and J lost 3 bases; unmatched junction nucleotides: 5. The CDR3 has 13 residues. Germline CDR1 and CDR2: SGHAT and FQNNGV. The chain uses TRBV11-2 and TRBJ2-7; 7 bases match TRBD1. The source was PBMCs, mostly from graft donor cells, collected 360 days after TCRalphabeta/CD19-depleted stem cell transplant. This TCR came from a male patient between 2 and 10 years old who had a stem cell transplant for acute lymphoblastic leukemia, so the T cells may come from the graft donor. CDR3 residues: CASRPTGSYEQYF. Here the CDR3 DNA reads TGTGCCAGCAGACCGACAGGGAGCTACGAGCAGTACTTC. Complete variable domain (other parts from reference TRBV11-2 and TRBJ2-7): EAGVAQSPRYKIIEKRQSVAFWCNPISGHATLYWYQQILGQGPKLLIQFQNNGVVDDSQLPKDRFSAERLKGVDSTLKIQPAKLEDSAVYLCASRPTGSYEQYFGPGTRLTVT.